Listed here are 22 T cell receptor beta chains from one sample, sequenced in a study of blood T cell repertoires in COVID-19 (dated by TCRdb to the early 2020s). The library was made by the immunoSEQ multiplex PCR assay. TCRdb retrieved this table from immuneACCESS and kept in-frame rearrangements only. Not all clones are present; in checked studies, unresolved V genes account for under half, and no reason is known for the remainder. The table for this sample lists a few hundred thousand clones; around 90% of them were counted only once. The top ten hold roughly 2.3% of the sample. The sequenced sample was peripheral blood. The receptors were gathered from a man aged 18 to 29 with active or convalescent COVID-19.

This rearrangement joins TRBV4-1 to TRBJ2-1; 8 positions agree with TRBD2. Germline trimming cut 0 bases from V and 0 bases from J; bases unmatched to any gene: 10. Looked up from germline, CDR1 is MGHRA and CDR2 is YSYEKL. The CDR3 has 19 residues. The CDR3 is CASSQEPGGELSSYNEQFF. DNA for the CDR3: TGCGCCAGCAGCCAAGAACCCGGGGGGGAGTTGAGCTCCTACAATGAGCAGTTCTTC.

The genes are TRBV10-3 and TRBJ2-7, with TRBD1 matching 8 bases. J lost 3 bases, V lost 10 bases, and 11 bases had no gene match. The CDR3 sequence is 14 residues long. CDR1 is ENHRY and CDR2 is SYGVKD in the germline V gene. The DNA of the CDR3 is TGTGCCACGGGAGCTGGGGACAGGATCTACGAGCAGTACTTC. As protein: CATGAGDRIYEQYF.

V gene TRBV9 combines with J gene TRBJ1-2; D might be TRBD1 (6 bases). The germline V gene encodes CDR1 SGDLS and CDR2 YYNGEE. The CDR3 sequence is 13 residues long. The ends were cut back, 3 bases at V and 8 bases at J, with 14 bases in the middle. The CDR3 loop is CASSAGTGLGYTF. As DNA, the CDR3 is TGTGCCAGCAGCGCAGGTACAGGGTTGGGCTACACCTTC.

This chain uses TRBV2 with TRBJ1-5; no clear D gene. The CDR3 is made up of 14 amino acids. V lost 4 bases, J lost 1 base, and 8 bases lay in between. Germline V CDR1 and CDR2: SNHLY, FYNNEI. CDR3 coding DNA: TGTGCCAGCAGTGTGGGCACCAGCAATCAGCCCCAGCATTTT. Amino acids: CASSVGTSNQPQHF.

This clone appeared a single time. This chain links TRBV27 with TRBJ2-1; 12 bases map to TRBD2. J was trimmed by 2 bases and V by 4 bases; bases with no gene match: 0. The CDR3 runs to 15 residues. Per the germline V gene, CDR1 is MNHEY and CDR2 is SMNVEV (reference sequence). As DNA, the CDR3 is TGTGCCAGCAGTTCTAGCGGGGGGGCCTACAATGAGCAGTTCTTC. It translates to CASSSSGGAYNEQFF.

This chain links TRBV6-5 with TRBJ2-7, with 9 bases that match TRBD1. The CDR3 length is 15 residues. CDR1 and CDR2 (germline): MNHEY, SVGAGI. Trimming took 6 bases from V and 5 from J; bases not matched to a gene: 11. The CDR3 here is CASSKQGTGRHEQYF. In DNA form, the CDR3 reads TGTGCCAGCAGCAAACAAGGGACAGGGCGTCACGAGCAGTACTTC.

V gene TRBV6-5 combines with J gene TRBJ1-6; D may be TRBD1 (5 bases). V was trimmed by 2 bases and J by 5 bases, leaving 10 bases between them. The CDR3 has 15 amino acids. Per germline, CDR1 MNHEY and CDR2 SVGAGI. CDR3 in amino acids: CASSYGGVDNSPLHF. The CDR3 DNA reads TGTGCCAGCAGTTACGGGGGGGTTGATAATTCACCCCTCCACTTT.

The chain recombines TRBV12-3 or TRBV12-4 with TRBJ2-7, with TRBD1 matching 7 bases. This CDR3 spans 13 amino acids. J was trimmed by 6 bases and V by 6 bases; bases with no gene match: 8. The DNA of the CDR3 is TGTGCCAGCAGCCCAAGCGGACAGGCCGAGCAGTACTTC. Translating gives CASSPSGQAEQYF.

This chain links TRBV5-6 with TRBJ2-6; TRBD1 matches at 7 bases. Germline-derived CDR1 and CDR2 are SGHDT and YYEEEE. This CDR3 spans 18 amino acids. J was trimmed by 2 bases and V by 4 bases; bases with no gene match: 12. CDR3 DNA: TGTGCCAGCAGCCCACGGATGGACAGGTTGGCTGGGGCCAACGTCCTGACTTTC. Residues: CASSPRMDRLAGANVLTF.

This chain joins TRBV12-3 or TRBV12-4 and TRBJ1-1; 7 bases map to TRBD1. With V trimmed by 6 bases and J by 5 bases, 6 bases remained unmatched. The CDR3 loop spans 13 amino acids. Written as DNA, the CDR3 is TGTGCCAGCAGAGCAACAGGGGTGACTGAAGCTTTCTTT. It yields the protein CASRATGVTEAFF.

The CDR3 DNA reads TGCGCCAGCAGCTTGGGGCCCAGAACTCTCGAGCGGGCTGAAGCTTTCTTT. This sequence encodes CASSLGPRTLERAEAFF. The genes are TRBV5-1 and TRBJ1-1; D uncertain. The V gene's germline CDR1 is SGHRS and CDR2 YFSETQ. This CDR3 is built from 17 residues. Trimming removed 0 bases from V and 6 bases from J, with 21 bases in between. The whole variable domain, filled in from reference TRBV5-1 and TRBJ1-1, reads KAGVTQTPRYLIKTRGQQVTLSCSPISGHRSVSWYQQTPGQGLQFLFEYFSETQRNKGNFPGRFSGRQFSNSRSEMNVSTLELGDSALYLCASSLGPRTLERAEAFFGQGTRLTVV.

This chain's CDR3 is CASSPVPGLNSYEQYF. In DNA, the CDR3 is TGTGCCAGCAGCCCAGTACCGGGATTAAACTCCTACGAGCAGTACTTC. This sequence joins TRBV7-8 and TRBJ2-7, with D tentatively TRBD2 (5 bases). CDR3 length equals 16 residues. Germline CDR1 SGHVS, CDR2 FQNEAQ. Trimming shortened V by 5 bases and J by 0 bases, and 17 bases separated the two germline ends.

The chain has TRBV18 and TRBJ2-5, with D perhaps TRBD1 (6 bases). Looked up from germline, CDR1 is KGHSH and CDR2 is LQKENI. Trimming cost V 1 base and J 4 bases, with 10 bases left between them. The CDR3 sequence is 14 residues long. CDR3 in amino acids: CASSPRLGGETQYF. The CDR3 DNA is TGTGCCAGCTCACCACGGCTAGGGGGAGAGACCCAGTACTTC. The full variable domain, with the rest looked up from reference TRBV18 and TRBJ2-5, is NAGVMQNPRHLVRRRGQEARLRCSPMKGHSHVYWYRQLPEEGLKFMVYLQKENIIDESGMPKERFSAEFPKEGPSILRIQQVVRGDSAAYFCASSPRLGGETQYFGPGTRLLVL.

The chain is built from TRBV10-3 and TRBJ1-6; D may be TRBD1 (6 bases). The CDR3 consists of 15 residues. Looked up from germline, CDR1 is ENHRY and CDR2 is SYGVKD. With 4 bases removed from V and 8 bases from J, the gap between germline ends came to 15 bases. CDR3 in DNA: TGTGCCATCAGTGGGACTAGGGCAGGGGATTCACCCCTCCACTTT. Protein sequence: CAISGTRAGDSPLHF.

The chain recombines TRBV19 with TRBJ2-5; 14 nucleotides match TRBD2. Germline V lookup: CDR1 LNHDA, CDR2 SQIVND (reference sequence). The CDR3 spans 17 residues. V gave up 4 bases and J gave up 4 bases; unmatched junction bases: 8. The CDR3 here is CASSTRRLAGGVETQYF. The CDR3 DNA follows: TGTGCCAGTAGTACCCGACGACTAGCGGGGGGGGTAGAGACCCAGTACTTC.

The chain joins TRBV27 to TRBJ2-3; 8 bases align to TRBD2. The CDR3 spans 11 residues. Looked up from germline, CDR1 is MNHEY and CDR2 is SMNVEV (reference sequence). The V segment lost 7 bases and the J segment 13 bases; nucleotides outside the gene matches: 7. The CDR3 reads CASTSGLSEYF. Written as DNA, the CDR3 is TGTGCCAGCACTAGCGGGCTATCGGAGTATTTT.

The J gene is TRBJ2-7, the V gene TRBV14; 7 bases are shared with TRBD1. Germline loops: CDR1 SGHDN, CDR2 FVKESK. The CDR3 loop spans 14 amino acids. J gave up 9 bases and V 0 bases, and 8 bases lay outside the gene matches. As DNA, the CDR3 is TGTGCCAGCAGCCAAGATGGGAGACAGGGTCGGCAGTACTTC. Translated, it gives CASSQDGRQGRQYF.

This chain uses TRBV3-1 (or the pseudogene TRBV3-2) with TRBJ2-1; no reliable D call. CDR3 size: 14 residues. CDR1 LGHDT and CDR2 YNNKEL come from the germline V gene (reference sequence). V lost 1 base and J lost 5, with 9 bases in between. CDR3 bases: TGTGCCAGCAGCCAAGTGGGCCTAAACAATGAGCAGTTCTTC. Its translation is CASSQVGLNNEQFF.

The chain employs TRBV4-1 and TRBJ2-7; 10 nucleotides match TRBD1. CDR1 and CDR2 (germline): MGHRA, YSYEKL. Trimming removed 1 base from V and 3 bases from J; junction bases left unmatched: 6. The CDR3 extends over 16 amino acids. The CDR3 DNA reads TGCGCCAGCAGCCAAGTCTCAGGGACAGGGGTCTACGAGCAGTACTTC. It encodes CASSQVSGTGVYEQYF.

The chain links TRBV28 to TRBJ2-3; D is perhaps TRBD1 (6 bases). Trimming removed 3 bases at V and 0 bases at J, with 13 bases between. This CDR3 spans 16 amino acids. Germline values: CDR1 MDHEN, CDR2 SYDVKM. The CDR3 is CASSFGQTTSTDTQYF. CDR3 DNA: TGTGCCAGCAGTTTCGGACAGACAACTAGCACAGATACGCAGTATTTT.

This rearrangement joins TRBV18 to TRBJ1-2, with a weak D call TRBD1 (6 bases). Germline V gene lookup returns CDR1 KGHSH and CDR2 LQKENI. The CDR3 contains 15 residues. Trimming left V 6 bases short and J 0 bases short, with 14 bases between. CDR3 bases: TGTGCCAGCTCCCGCAGGGGCCGAGCTAACTATGGCTACACCTTC. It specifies CASSRRGRANYGYTF.

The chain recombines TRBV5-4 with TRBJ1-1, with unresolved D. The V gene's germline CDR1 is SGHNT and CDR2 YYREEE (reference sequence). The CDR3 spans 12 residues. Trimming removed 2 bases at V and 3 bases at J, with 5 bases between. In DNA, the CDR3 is TGTGCCAGCAGCTTATCTTACACTGAAGCTTTCTTT. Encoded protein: CASSLSYTEAFF. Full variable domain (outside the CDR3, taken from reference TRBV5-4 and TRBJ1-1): ETGVTQSPTHLIKTRGQQVTLRCSSQSGHNTVSWYQQALGQGPQFIFQYYREEENGRGNFPPRFSGLQFPNYSSELNVNALELDDSALYLCASSLSYTEAFFGQGTRLTVV.